Below are 16 T cell receptor beta chains sequenced from a single sample in a study of human T cells and chemical hapten exposure. Via MiXCR, TCRdb re-called the RACE reads, giving one row per CDR3 protein. The sample includes about 45,000 distinct CDR3 sequences, 4.3% seen only once; the top ten take around 1.6%. Documented time point: healthy volunteer bleed at 2 weeks. The template was total RNA from unfractionated whole blood. Sequencing input: whole blood. These receptors came from a female donor in good health. Some clones in this sample may be carry-over from other donors' samples.

This clonotype was detected ten times or more. V and J are TRBV4-3 and TRBJ1-1; D is unclear. Germline V lookup: CDR1 LGHNA, CDR2 YSLEER. Trimming stripped 4 bases from V and 5 bases from J, with 17 bases between. The CDR3 loop spans 15 amino acids. Written as DNA, the CDR3 is TGCGCCAGCAGCCGGAGCAGGAGCATCAGGACTGAAGCTTTCTTT. Protein sequence: CASSRSRSIRTEAFF.

This clonotype was counted ten times or more. J is TRBJ2-5 and V is TRBV4-1; TRBD1 might be the D (8 bases). V lost 3 bases to trimming and J lost 5 bases, with 19 bases between them. Per germline, CDR1 MGHRA and CDR2 YSYEKL. The CDR3 consists of 16 residues. CDR3 sequence reads: CASSQGNRGTMETQYF. In DNA, the CDR3 is TGCGCCAGCAGCCAGGGGAACAGGGGGACTATGGAGACCCAGTACTTC.

This clonotype was detected only a few times. The genes are TRBV25-1 and TRBJ1-2; D gene ambiguous. Germline-derived CDR1 and CDR2 are MGHDK and SYGVNS. The CDR3 spans 17 residues. V shed 3 bases and J shed 4 bases, with 21 bases lying between them. CDR3 region: CASSDTAIVNSLYGYTF. The CDR3 nucleotides read TGTGCCAGCAGTGATACCGCCATTGTCAACTCCCTCTATGGCTACACCTTC.

In its sample, this clonotype was seen many times. The chain links TRBV6-2 or TRBV6-3 to TRBJ2-1, with TRBD2 as a possible D gene (5 bases). This CDR3 is built from 13 residues. The V gene's germline CDR1 is MNHEY and CDR2 SVGEGT. Trimming removed 6 bases at V and 3 bases at J, with 9 bases between. The CDR3 nucleotides are TGTGCCAGCAGCCCCGGGAACTACAATGAGCAGTTCTTC. It yields the protein CASSPGNYNEQFF.

This clonotype was detected many times. The V call is TRBV5-4, the J call TRBJ2-1, with TRBD1 identical over 8 bases. Per germline, CDR1 SGHNT and CDR2 YYREEE (reference sequence). The CDR3 has 14 amino acids. Losses at the gene ends were 7 bases for V and 5 bases for J; bases not matched to a gene: 8. The CDR3 loop is CASGPGTGDNEQFF. Written as DNA, the CDR3 is TGTGCCAGCGGTCCCGGGACAGGCGACAATGAGCAGTTCTTC.

This clonotype was observed many times. The chain carries TRBV5-1 and TRBJ2-5; no firm D call. Germline values: CDR1 SGHRS, CDR2 YFSETQ. This CDR3 is built from 15 residues. Trimming removed 2 bases from V and 2 bases from J, with 13 bases in between. CDR3 bases: TGCGCCAGCAGCTTAGGCCTTGGATTTCAAGAGACCCAGTACTTC. Amino acid sequence: CASSLGLGFQETQYF.

V and J are TRBV10-3 and TRBJ2-3; D might be TRBD2 (5 bases). Looked up from germline, CDR1 is ENHRY and CDR2 is SYGVKD. The CDR3 is 15 residues long. V was shortened by 3 bases and J by 5 bases, with 15 bases between the two germline ends. CDR3 sequence (DNA): TGTGCCATCAGTGATCCCGGACTCTACGTAGATACGCAGTATTTT. It codes for CAISDPGLYVDTQYF.

This clonotype was detected ten times or more. J is TRBJ1-5 and V is TRBV12-3 or TRBV12-4; D is ambiguous. The CDR3 spans 14 residues. V lost 5 bases and J lost 4, with 12 bases in between. This chain's CDR3 is CASSIRPGNQPQHF. Written as DNA, the CDR3 is TGTGCCAGCAGTATCCGACCTGGGAATCAGCCCCAGCATTTT.

Many counts were recorded for this clonotype. V and J are TRBV6-2 or TRBV6-3 and TRBJ1-5; no definite D call. CDR1 is MNHEY, CDR2 SVGEGT, per germline. The CDR3 covers 14 residues. The V gene lost 5 bases and the J gene lost 1 base, with 9 bases spanning the gap. Here the CDR3 reads CASSGRRSNQPQHF. The CDR3 DNA follows: TGTGCCAGCAGTGGAAGGCGCAGCAATCAGCCCCAGCATTTT.

In its sample, this clonotype was seen a few times. This chain connects TRBV7-2 to TRBJ1-5, with D unresolved. The CDR3 is 14 residues long. Germline CDR1 SGHTA, CDR2 FQGNSA. Deletions cut 3 bases from V and 0 bases from J, with 6 bases between. CDR3 coding DNA: TGTGCCAGCAGCTTCCCGTATAGCAATCAGCCCCAGCATTTT. This encodes CASSFPYSNQPQHF.

There are many counts of this clonotype. The CDR3 DNA follows: TGTGCCAGCAGCCGGATCGGTGGCAGACTCAATCAGCCCCAGCATTTT. Translation gives CASSRIGGRLNQPQHF. The chain couples TRBV12-3 or TRBV12-4 to TRBJ1-5; D remains ambiguous. The V and J ends lost 6 bases and 3 bases respectively, with 18 bases between them. The length of the CDR3 is 16 residues.

There are many counts of this clonotype. V and J are TRBV29-1 and TRBJ2-3; D not certain. The CDR3 has 14 amino acids. Germline CDR1 reads SQVTM; CDR2 reads ANQGSEA. V lost 2 bases, J lost 2 bases, and 11 bases lay in between. CDR3 bases: TGCAGCGTTGAAAAGGGTTTAAACACAGATACGCAGTATTTT. Translating gives CSVEKGLNTDTQYF.

This clonotype has a count of ten or more. The chain combines TRBV20-1 with TRBJ1-5; 9 bases map to TRBD1. With 2 bases clipped from V and 6 bases from J, the junction kept 5 bases outside the gene matches. The CDR3 extends over 14 amino acids. CDR1 DFQATT and CDR2 SNEGSKA come from the germline V gene (reference sequence). The CDR3 DNA reads as TGCAGTGCTAGATGGGACAGGGAACGTCAGCCCCAGCATTTT. Translation gives CSARWDRERQPQHF.

There are many counts of this clonotype. The V call is TRBV10-3, the J call TRBJ2-1; the match to TRBD2 covers 10 bases. The CDR3 totals 14 residues. V lost 0 bases to trimming and J lost 12 bases; unmatched junction nucleotides: 5. Germline assignment: CDR1 ENHRY and CDR2 SYGVKD. The CDR3 DNA reads as TGTGCCATCAGTGAGTCAGATAGCGGGGGGATGCAGTTCTTC. It codes for CAISESDSGGMQFF.

This clonotype was seen more than once but under ten times. This chain connects TRBV19 to TRBJ2-4, with D possibly matching TRBD2 (6 bases). The germline gives CDR1 LNHDA, CDR2 SQIVND (reference sequence). The V and J ends lost 7 bases and 2 bases respectively, with 15 bases between them. The CDR3 has 15 residues. The CDR3 protein is CASKRAGYPKNIQYF. The CDR3 DNA sequence: TGTGCCAGTAAACGGGCGGGGTATCCCAAAAACATTCAGTACTTC.

Many counts were recorded for this clonotype. The V call is TRBV27, the J call TRBJ1-1; D unresolved. CDR3 length: 12 residues. Between the trimmed V and J ends, which lost 6 bases and 1 base, there was a span of 6 bases. CDR1 and CDR2 from the germline V gene are MNHEY and SMNVEV (reference sequence). The CDR3 coding sequence is TGTGCCAGCAGAACCGGGAACACTGAAGCTTTCTTT. It yields the protein CASRTGNTEAFF.